Listed here are 29 T cell receptor beta chains from one sample, sequenced in a study of OX40 agonist ivuxolimab in advanced cancers. Clones were sequenced by immunoSEQ multiplex PCR, and TCRdb holds only the in-frame ones, with some missing. The sample records tens of thousands of clones, 80% to 95% being singletons. Sequences were derived from CD4+ or CD8+ T cells sorted from blood, sampled in a trial of the OX40 agonist ivuxolimab. The receptors originated from an adult with an advanced solid tumor such as melanoma, head and neck, liver or kidney cancer.

This chain joins TRBV11-2 and TRBJ2-1; TRBD2 matches 11 bases. The junction had 10 bases not matched to a gene; V was cut back by 3 bases and J by 6 bases. CDR1 is SGHAT, CDR2 FQNNGV, per germline. The CDR3 extends over 17 amino acids. The DNA for the CDR3 is TGTGCCAGCAGCTTCACTAGCGGGGGCTTGGGGCGCAATGAGCAGTTCTTC. Its translation: CASSFTSGGLGRNEQFF.

The chain links TRBV5-1 to TRBJ2-7; 11 bases are shared with TRBD2. Germline CDR1 reads SGHRS; CDR2 reads YFSETQ. This CDR3 is 16 amino acids long. Trimming cost V 4 bases and J 4 bases; bases outside gene matches: 10. The CDR3, as DNA: TGCGCCAGCAGCCCGGGGCTAGCGGGAGGAGCATACGAGCAGTACTTC. Amino acids: CASSPGLAGGAYEQYF.

The chain has TRBV6-6 and TRBJ2-7, with a weak D call TRBD1 (6 bases). Germline V lookup: CDR1 MNHNY, CDR2 SVGAGI (reference sequence). This CDR3 has 14 amino acids. Trimming left V 6 bases short and J 6 bases short, with 18 bases between. Here the CDR3 reads CASSYRDTSFEQYF. In DNA, the CDR3 is TGTGCCAGCAGCTACCGGGACACCAGCTTCGAGCAGTACTTC.

The chain recombines TRBV6-5 with TRBJ2-3; 7 bases are a match to TRBD1. CDR1 MNHEY and CDR2 SVGAGI come from the germline V gene. The length of the CDR3 is 15 residues. Unmatched junction bases numbered 11, after V lost 6 bases and J lost 5 bases. The CDR3, as DNA: TGTGCCAGCAGGACGACAGGGTTAGAATTAGATACGCAGTATTTT. The encoded protein is CASRTTGLELDTQYF.

The rearrangement uses TRBV5-4 and TRBJ2-2; 12 positions match TRBD2. This CDR3 has 16 amino acids. V lost 0 bases and J lost 7; bases outside the gene matches: 4. Germline V gene data show CDR1 as SGHNT and CDR2 as YYREEE (reference sequence). CDR3 residues: CASSLGLAGGFGELFF. The CDR3, as DNA: TGTGCCAGCAGCTTGGGTCTAGCGGGAGGGTTCGGGGAGCTGTTTTTT.

The gene calls are TRBV5-1 and TRBJ2-1; D may be TRBD2 (6 bases). The CDR3 has 14 residues. The V end lost 0 bases, the J end lost 6 bases, and 10 bases lay between the germline ends. The V gene's germline CDR1 is SGHRS and CDR2 YFSETQ. CDR3: CASSLAQLANEQFF. The CDR3 DNA reads as TGCGCCAGCAGCTTGGCCCAACTAGCCAATGAGCAGTTCTTC.

The chain recombines TRBV18 with TRBJ2-7; TRBD1 matches 9 bases. Unmatched junction bases numbered 5, after V lost 3 bases and J lost 5 bases. This CDR3 contains 14 residues. Germline V gives CDR1 KGHSH, CDR2 LQKENI. CDR3 sequence (DNA): TGTGCCAGCTCACCCGGGACAGGGAGGAACGAGCAGTACTTC. Its protein is CASSPGTGRNEQYF.

The chain is built from TRBV10-3 and TRBJ2-1; TRBD1 might be the D (5 bases). CDR3 length equals 15 residues. Trimming removed 2 bases at V and 9 bases at J, with 17 bases between. Germline V lookup: CDR1 ENHRY, CDR2 SYGVKD. The CDR3 protein is CAISERNPRASEQFF. The DNA of the CDR3 is TGTGCCATCAGTGAGCGAAACCCCAGGGCCAGTGAGCAGTTCTTC.

The V gene is TRBV12-5, the J gene TRBJ2-3; a possible D gene is TRBD2 (6 bases). Between the trimmed V and J ends, which lost 1 base and 0 bases, there was a span of 14 bases. The germline gives CDR1 LGHNT, CDR2 FRNRAP. This CDR3 is built from 17 residues. The CDR3 protein is CASGLGGLRPSTDTQYF. The CDR3 DNA is TGTGCTAGTGGTTTGGGGGGACTGCGACCTAGCACAGATACGCAGTATTTT.

The chain recombines TRBV11-3 with TRBJ2-7; D unresolved. The CDR3 has 16 residues. Between the trimmed V and J ends, which lost 4 bases and 1 base, there was a span of 17 bases. Looked up from germline, CDR1 is SGHNT and CDR2 is YENEEA. CDR3 sequence reads: CASSSEGKGRSYEQYF. The CDR3 DNA follows: TGTGCCAGCAGCTCGGAAGGGAAGGGAAGATCCTACGAGCAGTACTTC.

This CDR3 reads CASSLGQGYSDTQYF. DNA for the CDR3: TGTGCCAGTAGTCTCGGACAGGGATACTCGGATACGCAGTATTTT. The V call is TRBV19, the J call TRBJ2-3; 8 bases fit TRBD1. J gave up 6 bases and V 5 bases, and 10 bases lay outside the gene matches. The CDR3 has 15 amino acids. Germline CDR1 and CDR2: LNHDA and SQIVND (reference sequence). Supplemented by reference TRBV19 and TRBJ2-3, the full variable domain reads DGGITQSPKYLFRKEGQNVTLSCEQNLNHDAMYWYRQDPGQGLRLIYYSQIVNDFQKGDIAEGYSVSREKKESFPLTVTSAQKNPTAFYLCASSLGQGYSDTQYFGPGTRLTVL.

V usage is TRBV30 and J usage is TRBJ2-3; a weak D match, TRBD2 (5 bases). V was shortened by 1 base and J by 1 base, with 9 bases between the two germline ends. Germline lookup yields CDR1 GTSNPN and CDR2 SVGIG (reference sequence). This CDR3 has 14 residues. CDR3 sequence (DNA): TGTGCCTGGAGTGACTGGCGGGGCACAGATACGCAGTATTTT. Protein sequence: CAWSDWRGTDTQYF.

CDR3: CASSREGSGGYTQYF. The CDR3 DNA follows: TGTGCCAGCAGCCGGGAGGGTAGCGGGGGTTATACGCAGTATTTT. V usage is TRBV27 and J usage is TRBJ2-3; 9 bases match TRBD2. V lost 6 bases to trimming and J lost 7 bases; unmatched junction nucleotides: 11. Germline V gene sequence: CDR1 MNHEY, CDR2 SMNVEV (reference sequence). The length of the CDR3 is 15 residues.

The chain recombines TRBV5-1 with TRBJ1-2, with 8 bases lining up with TRBD1. Trimming at V came to 5 bases and at J to 3 bases, leaving 3 bases not matched to a gene. The CDR3 has 13 amino acids. CDR1 SGHRS and CDR2 YFSETQ come from the germline V gene. CDR3 residues: CASSRGQDYGYTF. CDR3 sequence (DNA): TGCGCCAGCAGTCGGGGACAGGACTATGGCTACACCTTC.

The J gene is TRBJ1-1, the V gene TRBV6-5; D is unclear. The CDR3 extends over 11 amino acids. In germline, CDR1 is MNHEY, CDR2 SVGAGI. Trimming took 3 bases from V and 3 from J, leaving 2 bases between them. CDR3 amino acids: CASSYDTEAFF. Written as DNA, the CDR3 is TGTGCCAGCAGTTATGACACTGAAGCTTTCTTT.

The chain links TRBV7-8 to TRBJ1-1; TRBD1 aligns across 7 bases. V lost 5 bases and J lost 4; bases outside the gene matches: 4. In germline, CDR1 is SGHVS, CDR2 FQNEAQ. The CDR3 spans 13 residues. CDR3 protein: CASSPRQGTEAFF. CDR3 bases: TGTGCCAGCAGCCCTCGACAGGGCACTGAAGCTTTCTTT.

This clone was seen just once. The J gene is TRBJ1-1, the V gene TRBV29-1, with TRBD1 as a possible D gene (5 bases). This CDR3 spans 13 amino acids. Trimming left V 4 bases short and J 1 base short, with 10 bases between. Germline CDR1 SQVTM, CDR2 ANQGSEA. CDR3 nucleotide sequence: TGCAGCGTTGTAAGACAGCCGAACACTGAAGCTTTCTTT. This encodes CSVVRQPNTEAFF.

The V and J genes are TRBV6-5 and TRBJ2-5, with TRBD1 matching 9 bases. The CDR3 has 14 amino acids. Looked up from germline, CDR1 is MNHEY and CDR2 is SVGAGI. The V segment lost 6 bases and the J segment 4 bases; nucleotides outside the gene matches: 6. Written as DNA, the CDR3 is TGTGCCAGCAGCTCGGACAGGGGAGGAGAGACCCAGTACTTC. Protein product: CASSSDRGGETQYF.

The chain couples TRBV5-4 to TRBJ2-3; 12 bases match TRBD2. V dropped 6 bases and J dropped 1; count of bases not matched to a gene: 3. Germline V gene data show CDR1 as SGHNT and CDR2 as YYREEE (reference sequence). The CDR3 totals 15 residues. As DNA, the CDR3 is TGTGCCAGCAAGAGACTAGCGGGAGGCACAGATACGCAGTATTTT. Amino acid sequence: CASKRLAGGTDTQYF.

This clone was recorded only once. The chain uses TRBV5-1 and TRBJ2-1; the match to TRBD2 covers 8 bases. The CDR3 contains 15 residues. The trim removed 4 bases at V and 4 bases at J, leaving 7 bases unmatched. Germline-derived CDR1 and CDR2 are SGHRS and YFSETQ. CDR3 DNA sequence: TGCGCCAGCAGCGTGGGTAGCGGGACATACAATGAGCAGTTCTTC. Its translation is CASSVGSGTYNEQFF.

The chain employs TRBV29-1 and TRBJ2-7, with D maybe TRBD2 (6 bases). Trimming took 4 bases from V and 2 from J, leaving 6 bases between them. CDR1 and CDR2 from the germline V gene are SQVTM and ANQGSEA. This CDR3 region has 11 residues. Here the CDR3 DNA reads TGCAGCGTTGGGGAGGCCTACGAGCAGTACTTC. Its translation is CSVGEAYEQYF.

The V call is TRBV5-6, the J call TRBJ1-6; D is perhaps TRBD1 (5 bases). Trimming took off 4 bases at V and 9 bases at J, with 17 bases between the two ends. The CDR3 is 15 residues long. CDR1 is SGHDT, CDR2 YYEEEE, per germline. The CDR3 loop is CASSLWTRDGSPLHF. CDR3 in DNA: TGTGCCAGCAGCCTCTGGACCAGGGACGGTTCACCCCTCCACTTT.

The chain is built from TRBV5-4 and TRBJ2-7; weak D call: TRBD1 (6 bases). The CDR3 spans 16 residues. CDR1 SGHNT and CDR2 YYREEE come from the germline V gene (reference sequence). Trimming removed 1 base at V and 0 bases at J, with 14 bases between. This CDR3 is CASSLSRGIVSYEQYF. As DNA, the CDR3 is TGTGCCAGCAGCTTGAGTAGGGGGATCGTCTCCTACGAGCAGTACTTC.

The chain carries TRBV27 and TRBJ1-5; TRBD1 is a possible D gene (5 bases). The CDR3 runs to 12 residues. Looked up from germline, CDR1 is MNHEY and CDR2 is SMNVEV (reference sequence). V shed 4 bases and J shed 6 bases, with 7 bases lying between them. DNA for the CDR3: TGTGCCAGCAGTTATAGGGGTCAGCCCCAGCATTTT. Protein product: CASSYRGQPQHF.

The rearrangement links TRBV5-1 to TRBJ1-1; D might be TRBD1 (6 bases). V shed 4 bases and J shed 2 bases, with 15 bases lying between them. CDR1 is SGHRS and CDR2 is YFSETQ in the germline V gene. The CDR3 loop spans 15 amino acids. In DNA form, the CDR3 reads TGCGCCAGCAGCGCCGTGGGCAGGGGAAACACTGAAGCTTTCTTT. As protein: CASSAVGRGNTEAFF. The whole variable domain, remainder taken from reference TRBV5-1 and TRBJ1-1, is KAGVTQTPRYLIKTRGQQVTLSCSPISGHRSVSWYQQTPGQGLQFLFEYFSETQRNKGNFPGRFSGRQFSNSRSEMNVSTLELGDSALYLCASSAVGRGNTEAFFGQGTRLTVV.

V and J are TRBV4-2 and TRBJ2-1; 12 bases agree with TRBD2. Unmatched junction bases numbered 9, after V lost 0 bases and J lost 6 bases. CDR1 is LGHNA, CDR2 YNFKEQ, per germline. There are 18 residues in the CDR3. The CDR3 DNA sequence: TGTGCCAGCAGCCAAGATACAGGTCTAGCGGGAGGGATCAATGAGCAGTTCTTC. Translating it yields CASSQDTGLAGGINEQFF.

For this clone: Mismatch with germline at one junction end may stem from a read error. This chain links TRBV10-1 with TRBJ2-3, with 8 positions matching TRBD2. Germline V gives CDR1 WNHNN, CDR2 SYGVQD (reference sequence). The CDR3 totals 16 residues. The CDR3 DNA sequence: TGCGCCAGCAGTGAGTCGGTAGCGGGATCCACAAATACGCAGTATTTT. Protein sequence: CASSESVAGSTNTQYF.

In its sample, this clone was seen once. The V gene is TRBV6-4, the J gene TRBJ2-1; 8 positions agree with TRBD2. Germline assignment: CDR1 MRHNA and CDR2 SNTAGT. V lost 0 bases to trimming and J lost 3 bases; unmatched junction nucleotides: 4. This CDR3 has 16 residues. This CDR3 reads CASSDSGGDYYNEQFF. The CDR3 DNA reads TGTGCCAGCAGTGACTCCGGGGGGGACTACTACAATGAGCAGTTCTTC.

This chain's CDR3 is CASRISANYGYTF. The CDR3 DNA follows: TGTGCCAGCCGGATAAGTGCTAACTATGGCTACACCTTC. V usage is TRBV6-5 and J usage is TRBJ1-2; D gene uncertain. The ends were cut back, 8 bases at V and 0 bases at J, with 10 bases in the middle. Looked up from germline, CDR1 is MNHEY and CDR2 is SVGAGI. This CDR3 region has 13 residues.